The rows below give T cell receptor beta chains drawn from one sample of a study of response to subunit inactivated influenza vaccine. TCRdb fed the RT-PCR reads into MiXCR, producing one record per CDR3 protein. The sample has more than 450,000 distinct CDR3 sequences; about 10% are singletons. The data also belong to a second study, concerning T cells expressing NK-cell markers.

The sample in question was PBMCs from blood, obtained on the day of vaccination. All receptors come from a man aged 45-65 years who received an inactivated influenza vaccine. CDR3s include the opening cysteine and the closing phenylalanine or tryptophan. A D gene is named only where the DNA matches it firmly. Clone size is shown for a subset of rows, as once, few, many or a class of expanded clone.

CDR3	DNA	J	size	V	D
CASSLLPGSSGANVLTF	TGTGCCAGCAGCTTGCTGCCCGGGTCATCTGGGGCCAACGTCCTGACTTTC	TRBJ2-6	many	TRBV5-5	NA
CASRRTGHYEQYF	TGTGCCAGCAGACGGACAGGGCACTACGAGCAGTACTTC	TRBJ2-7	few	TRBV5-5	TRBD1
CASSRGQGISNEQFF	TGTGCCAGCAGTAGAGGACAGGGGATCTCCAATGAGCAGTTCTTC	TRBJ2-1	few	TRBV6-2/TRBV6-3	TRBD1
CASSLVGPGDEQYF	TGCGCCAGCAGCTTGGTCGGCCCCGGGGACGAGCAGTACTTC	TRBJ2-7	few	TRBV5-1	NA
CASSYSISGTAKNIQYF	TGTGCCAGCAGTTACTCGATTAGCGGGACGGCCAAAAACATTCAGTACTTC	TRBJ2-4	few	TRBV6-5	TRBD2
CAAGLGGADTQYF	TGTGCCGCGGGCCTTGGGGGGGCAGATACGCAGTATTTT	TRBJ2-3	few	TRBV6-2/TRBV6-3	TRBD2
CASSSQTHGAFTEAFF	TGTGCCAGCAGTTCTCAAACCCACGGGGCCTTCACTGAAGCTTTCTTT	TRBJ1-1	few	TRBV6-5	NA
CASSRTGQDNEQFF	TGTGCCAGCAGCCGGACGGGACAAGACAATGAGCAGTTCTTC	TRBJ2-1	NA	TRBV11-3	NA
CSVRGRQSTDTQYF	TGCAGCGTGCGGGGGAGACAAAGCACAGATACGCAGTATTTT	TRBJ2-3	NA	TRBV29-1	TRBD2
CSVQTGATDTQYF	TGCAGCGTCCAGACAGGGGCGACAGATACGCAGTATTTT	TRBJ2-3	NA	TRBV29-1	TRBD1
CASSRDRGTYNEQFF	TGTGCCAGCAGCAGGGACAGGGGGACCTACAATGAGCAGTTCTTC	TRBJ2-1	many	TRBV14	TRBD1
CASRTSGTGLSYEQYF	TGTGCCAGCAGAACCTCCGGGACAGGGTTAAGCTACGAGCAGTACTTC	TRBJ2-7	NA	TRBV12-3/TRBV12-4	TRBD1
CASSITGQGADTQYF	TGCGCCAGCAGCATAACTGGACAGGGGGCTGATACGCAGTATTTT	TRBJ2-3	few	TRBV5-1	TRBD1
CASSFKESNYGYTF	TGCGCCAGCAGCTTTAAAGAATCTAACTATGGCTACACCTTC	TRBJ1-2	few	TRBV5-1	NA
CASSINPAEPQHF	TGTGCCAGTAGTATCAACCCCGCGGAGCCCCAGCATTTT	TRBJ1-5	few	TRBV19	NA
CASGLQGPDEQFF	TGTGCTAGTGGTTTGCAGGGGCCGGATGAGCAGTTCTTC	TRBJ2-1	NA	TRBV12-5	NA
CAIAPGLDFYEQYF	TGTGCCATCGCCCCGGGGCTGGATTTCTACGAGCAGTACTTC	TRBJ2-7	few	TRBV10-3	NA
CASSSHPDIFSTNQPQHF	TGTGCCAGCAGTTCGCATCCGGACATTTTCTCCACCAATCAGCCCCAGCATTTT	TRBJ1-5	many	TRBV28	NA
CASSRPGQSYNEQFF	TGTGCCAGCAGTAGGCCGGGACAGTCTTACAATGAGCAGTTCTTC	TRBJ2-1	NA	TRBV28	TRBD1
CASSPHSGPYNEQFF	TGTGCCAGTAGTCCCCACAGCGGGCCCTACAATGAGCAGTTCTTC	TRBJ2-1	NA	TRBV19	NA
CASKERGGPDTQYF	TGCGCCAGCAAGGAGCGGGGGGGCCCAGATACGCAGTATTTT	TRBJ2-3	few	TRBV5-1	TRBD2
CAISEGGPSYNEQFF	TGTGCCATCAGTGAGGGGGGGCCCTCCTACAATGAGCAGTTCTTC	TRBJ2-1	NA	TRBV10-3	NA
CATSDSGTGALRGQFF	TGTGCCACCAGTGACTCCGGGACAGGGGCCCTTCGGGGGCAGTTCTTC	TRBJ2-1	NA	TRBV24-1	TRBD1
CASSYLTSNTGELFF	TGTGCCAGCAGTTACTTGACTAGCAACACCGGGGAGCTGTTTTTT	TRBJ2-2	NA	TRBV6-2/TRBV6-3	TRBD2
CASSRRQEGDNEQFF	TGTGCCAGCAGCCGCAGACAGGAAGGGGACAATGAGCAGTTCTTC	TRBJ2-1	many	TRBV7-9	NA
CSVLRSSYEQYF	TGCAGTGTTCTCCGGTCCTCCTACGAGCAGTACTTC	TRBJ2-7	NA	TRBV20-1	NA
CASSLPGLAGEQFF	TGTGCCAGCAGCTTGCCGGGACTAGCGGGTGAGCAGTTCTTC	TRBJ2-1	few	TRBV7-2	TRBD2
CASSFGGGTGSYNEQFF	TGTGCCAGCAGTTTTGGGGGAGGAACCGGCTCCTACAATGAGCAGTTCTTC	TRBJ2-1	few	TRBV27	NA
CASSPGPLNPDTQYF	TGTGCCAGCAGTCCGGGACCCCTAAACCCAGATACGCAGTATTTT	TRBJ2-3	NA	TRBV27	NA
CATRRTGDLTGELFF	TGTGCCACCCGTCGGACAGGGGATCTCACCGGGGAGCTGTTTTTT	TRBJ2-2	few	TRBV27	TRBD1
CASSLRGAPGANVLTF	TGTGCCAGCAGCCTTCGGGGGGCCCCTGGGGCCAACGTCCTGACTTTC	TRBJ2-6	few	TRBV7-9	NA
CASSQGAQAGVYEQYF	TGCGCCAGCAGCCAAGGGGCTCAAGCGGGGGTCTACGAGCAGTACTTC	TRBJ2-7	NA	TRBV4-3	TRBD2
CASSPSGPQETQYF	TGTGCCAGCAGCCCTTCTGGTCCTCAAGAGACCCAGTACTTC	TRBJ2-5	few	TRBV3-1	NA
CASSTFPGANVLTF	TGCGCCAGCAGCACCTTCCCTGGGGCCAACGTCCTGACTTTC	TRBJ2-6	many	TRBV5-1	NA
CASSHDRGQRDTQYF	TGCGCCAGCAGCCATGACAGGGGGCAAAGAGATACGCAGTATTTT	TRBJ2-3	few	TRBV4-3	TRBD1
CASRILAGGPETQYF	TGTGCCAGCAGAATACTAGCGGGGGGGCCCGAGACCCAGTACTTC	TRBJ2-5	few	TRBV6-1	TRBD2
CASRGKGTYEQYF	TGTGCCAGCAGAGGCAAAGGGACCTACGAGCAGTACTTC	TRBJ2-7	NA	TRBV2	NA
CASRKGGTSENTGELFF	TGTGCCAGCAGGAAGGGAGGGACTAGCGAAAACACCGGGGAGCTGTTTTTT	TRBJ2-2	few	TRBV6-2/TRBV6-3	TRBD2
CASSYGPGQGIYEQYF	TGTGCCAGCAGCTACGGGCCGGGACAGGGGATCTACGAGCAGTACTTC	TRBJ2-7	NA	TRBV7-8	TRBD1
CSARGVKGTFEQYF	TGCAGTGCTAGAGGGGTGAAGGGGACCTTCGAGCAGTACTTC	TRBJ2-7	NA	TRBV20-1	NA